One and the same sample provided the 3 T cell receptor beta chains below, sequenced in a study of shared clonotypes between healthy human individuals. The repertoire was sequenced with immunoSEQ multiplex PCR; TCRdb's copy has only in-frame clones and lacks some. The sample gives some 2.3 million clones, more than 80% of which show up once; about 0.37% is in the top ten. Sequenced sample: naive CD4+ T cells from PBMCs. Described subset: CD45RA+ positively selected. These receptors originate from a man aged 18 to 29 in good health. Some clones in this sample may be carry-over from other donors' samples.

CDR3 amino acids: CASSPVPSGRSGANVLTF. The DNA of the CDR3 is TGTGCCAGCTCACCAGTTCCTAGCGGGCGCTCTGGGGCCAACGTCCTGACTTTC. The chain recombines TRBV18 with TRBJ2-6; 8 bases are a match to TRBD2. V lost 2 bases to trimming and J lost 0 bases; unmatched junction nucleotides: 6. Per germline, CDR1 KGHSH and CDR2 LQKENI. CDR3 length equals 18 residues.

The chain is built from TRBV6-6 and TRBJ2-7, with a tentative D call TRBD2 (6 bases). The CDR3 consists of 15 residues. The germline V gene encodes CDR1 MNHNY and CDR2 SVGAGI (reference sequence). Deletions cut 4 bases from V and 6 bases from J, with 19 bases between. CDR3 sequence: CASSFRLGSATEQYF. CDR3 in DNA: TGTGCCAGCAGTTTCCGACTAGGATCGGCTACCGAGCAGTACTTC.

As to this clone: This sample includes further DNA sequences coding for the same CDR3. The gene calls are TRBV9 and TRBJ2-2; D is possibly TRBD1 (6 bases). The CDR3 contains 14 residues. Germline V gene data show CDR1 as SGDLS and CDR2 as YYNGEE. Trimming took 2 bases from V and 5 from J, leaving 10 bases between them. DNA for the CDR3: TGTGCCAGCAGCGTCCGAACAGGGACCGGGGAGCTGTTTTTT. It is translated as CASSVRTGTGELFF.